This record looks at one T cell receptor (beta chain) sequence and its context. This record comes from a study of blood T cell repertoires in COVID-19. Study information: Acute-phase and convalescent COVID-19 samples originated in the United States, Italy and Spain. T cells, B-cell-depleted T cells, or PBMCs provided the cDNA or gDNA that served as material.

Original processing methods: Quantification of nucleated cells was approximated via reference gene primer amplification. The table came from immunoSEQ multiplex PCR; TCRdb's copy has only in-frame clones and leaves some out. The V and J calls and the clone size are those of that table, but D and trimming were determined from the DNA. The sample shows some 150,000 clones, 85% of them seen only once. The CDR3 covers 13 residues. The germline V gene encodes CDR1 MNHEY and CDR2 SVGAGI. The V end was cut by 8 bases, the J end by 2 bases, with 13 bases between. Sequenced sample: peripheral blood. The chain recombines TRBV6-5 with TRBJ2-7, with D possibly TRBD2 on 6 matching bases. The sequence was collected from a man aged 45-65 years with acute or convalescent COVID-19. The CDR3 protein is CASDPSEPYEQYF. Written as DNA, the CDR3 is TGTGCCAGCGACCCTAGCGAGCCCTACGAGCAGTACTTC.